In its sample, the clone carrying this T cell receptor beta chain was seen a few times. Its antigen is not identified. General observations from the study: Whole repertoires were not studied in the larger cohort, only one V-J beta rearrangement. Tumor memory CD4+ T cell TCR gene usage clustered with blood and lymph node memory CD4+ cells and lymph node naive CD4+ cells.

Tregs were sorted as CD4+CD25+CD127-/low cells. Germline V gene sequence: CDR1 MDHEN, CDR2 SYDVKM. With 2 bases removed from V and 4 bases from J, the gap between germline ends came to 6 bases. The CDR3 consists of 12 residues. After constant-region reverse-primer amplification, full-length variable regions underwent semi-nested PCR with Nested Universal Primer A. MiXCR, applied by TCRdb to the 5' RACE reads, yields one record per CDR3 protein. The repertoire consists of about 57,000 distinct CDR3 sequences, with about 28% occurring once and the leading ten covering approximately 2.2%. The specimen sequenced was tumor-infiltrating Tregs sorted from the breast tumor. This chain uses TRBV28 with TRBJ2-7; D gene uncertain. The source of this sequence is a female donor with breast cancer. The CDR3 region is CASSLEEYEQYF. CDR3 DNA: TGTGCCAGCAGTTTAGAGGAGTACGAGCAGTACTTC.